The present T cell receptor (beta chain) was sequenced within a study of blood T cell repertoires in COVID-19. Method: immunoSEQ multiplex PCR; TCRdb's copy keeps in-frame clones and lacks some. The sample has around 170,000 clones, roughly 81% seen once. CDR3 size: 16 residues. V was clipped by 0 bases and J by 2 bases; unmatched bases: 3. Germline CDR1 and CDR2: MNHEY and SVGAGI. This receptor was identified in a woman of 80 years or more with COVID-19, enrolled during active disease. The J gene is TRBJ1-3, the V gene TRBV6-5; 8 positions agree with TRBD1. Sequenced sample: peripheral blood. Written as DNA, the CDR3 is TGTGCCAGCAGTTACTCCTTGGACAGGGCTGGAAACACCATATATTTT. Protein: CASSYSLDRAGNTIYF.